This is a list of T cell receptor beta chains from one sample in a study of shared clonotypes between healthy human individuals. Produced via immunoSEQ multiplex PCR; TCRdb's table is partial and in-frame only. The repertoire holds some 510,000 clones, 75% to 85% seen once, with 10% to 15% in the top ten. The sample was PBMCs. Receptor source: a woman aged 40 to 50 in good health. Some clones in this sample may be carry-over from other donors' samples. Each CDR3 is given with its conserved first and last residue. D genes are given only for firm matches. Not every row has a clone size; where given, it reads once, few, many or a size class.

size	V	J	D	CDR3	DNA
.	TRBV6-1	TRBJ1-1	.	CASSDFVNTEAFF	TGTGCCAGCAGTGATTTCGTGAACACTGAAGCTTTCTTT
.	TRBV6-4	TRBJ2-1	.	CASSVNLGVDNEQFF	TGTGCCAGCAGTGTGAACCTCGGTGTTGACAATGAGCAGTTCTTC
few	TRBV15	TRBJ2-1	.	CATSRDLAGLGDEQFF	TGTGCCACCAGCAGAGATCTGGCGGGCCTTGGGGATGAGCAGTTCTTC
.	TRBV27	TRBJ2-7	TRBD2	CASSLLAGGPYEQYF	TGTGCCAGCAGCCTACTAGCGGGAGGGCCCTACGAGCAGTACTTC
.	TRBV6-6	TRBJ1-1	.	CASSYGQVYTEAFF	TGTGCCAGCAGTTATGGCCAGGTCTACACTGAAGCTTTCTTT
.	TRBV6-5	TRBJ1-2	.	CASSYSRVPGYGYTF	TGTGCCAGCAGTTACTCGAGAGTTCCCGGCTATGGCTACACCTTC
.	TRBV18	TRBJ2-3	TRBD1	CASSPRQGLSDTQYF	TGTGCCAGCTCCCCCAGACAGGGCCTGTCGGATACGCAGTATTTT
.	TRBV5-1	TRBJ1-6	.	CASSLNLGGSNSPLHF	TGCGCCAGCAGCTTGAATTTGGGGGGAAGTAATTCACCCCTCCACTTT
.	TRBV7-3	TRBJ1-2	.	CASSLTGGYGYTF	TGTGCCAGCAGCTTAACAGGGGGCTATGGCTACACCTTC
.	TRBV19	TRBJ2-1	TRBD2	CASKVAGGGEQFF	TGTGCCAGTAAGGTAGCGGGAGGGGGTGAGCAGTTCTTC
.	TRBV10-2	TRBJ1-4	TRBD1	CASSGVGTGLNEKLFF	TGCGCCAGCAGCGGGGTAGGGACAGGGTTAAATGAAAAACTGTTTTTT
.	TRBV7-8	TRBJ1-2	.	CASSLLQASYGYTF	TGTGCCAGCAGCTTACTACAGGCCTCCTATGGCTACACCTTC
.	TRBV5-4	TRBJ1-2	TRBD1	CASSSAGTGAASGYGYTF	TGTGCCAGCAGCAGCGCCGGGACAGGGGCCGCGAGTGGATATGGCTACACCTTC
.	TRBV30	TRBJ2-5	.	CAWSGSETQYF	TGTGCCTGGAGTGGATCGGAGACCCAGTACTTC
.	TRBV14	TRBJ2-5	.	CASSSRVGETQYF	TGTGCCAGCAGCTCGCGGGTGGGAGAGACCCAGTACTTC
.	TRBV11-3	TRBJ1-1	.	CASSLRGGDTEAFF	TGTGCCAGCAGCCTGAGGGGGGGGGACACTGAAGCTTTCTTT
.	TRBV2	TRBJ2-5	TRBD1	CASSPGTGETQYF	TGTGCCAGCAGCCCTGGGACAGGGGAGACCCAGTACTTC
.	TRBV7-3	TRBJ2-7	TRBD2	CASSLTSGDSYEQYF	TGTGCCAGCAGCCTAACTAGCGGGGACTCCTACGAGCAGTACTTC
.	TRBV5-1	TRBJ2-7	TRBD1	CASSFQGQGYEQYF	TGCGCCAGCAGCTTTCAGGGACAGGGGTACGAGCAGTACTTC
few	TRBV2	TRBJ1-1	.	CASRPGGSYTEAFF	TGTGCCAGCAGGCCGGGAGGCAGCTACACTGAAGCTTTCTTT
.	TRBV9	TRBJ2-6	TRBD1	CASSVEGASGANVLTF	TGTGCCAGCAGCGTAGAGGGGGCCTCTGGGGCCAACGTCCTGACTTTC
.	TRBV30	TRBJ2-1	.	CAWSSLAPTYNEQFF	TGTGCCTGGAGTTCGCTAGCGCCAACCTACAATGAGCAGTTCTTC
.	TRBV12-2	TRBJ2-3	.	CASRPPWADRATDTQYF	TGTGCAAGTCGCCCCCCCTGGGCGGATCGGGCCACAGATACGCAGTATTTT
few	TRBV21-1	TRBJ1-1	.	CASLGLNTEAFF	TGTGCCAGCCTGGGCCTGAACACTGAAGCTTTCTTT
.	TRBV19	TRBJ2-2	.	CASSPRSTGFGELFF	TGTGCCAGTAGTCCAAGATCGACGGGGTTCGGGGAGCTGTTTTTT